A selection of T cell receptor beta chains follows, all from one sample in a study of control samples from healthy donors and cancer patients. The table came from immunoSEQ multiplex PCR; TCRdb's copy has only in-frame clones and leaves some out. Of 100,000 or so clones listed, roughly 82% are singletons. The sample consisted of blood. These receptors were obtained from an older woman in good health. Each CDR3 is given with its conserved first and last residue. D genes are given only for firm matches. The size of a clone is reported for some rows only, either as once, few or many, or as a class for expanded clones.

D	J	V	size	CDR3	DNA
.	TRBJ1-6	TRBV12-3/TRBV12-4	.	CASRVLDNSPLHF	TGTGCCAGCAGGGTTCTTGACAATTCACCCCTCCACTTT
.	TRBJ2-7	TRBV3-1/TRBV3-2	.	CASSPSWTSRHEQYF	TGTGCCAGCAGCCCCTCCTGGACTTCCCGCCACGAGCAGTACTTC
.	TRBJ2-7	TRBV5-1	.	CASSRDMNYEQYF	TGCGCCAGCAGCAGGGACATGAACTACGAGCAGTACTTC
TRBD1	TRBJ2-1	TRBV10-3	.	CASMGQGNEQFF	TGTGCCAGCATGGGACAGGGGAATGAGCAGTTCTTC
.	TRBJ1-3	TRBV2	.	CASSEGPLSGNTIYF	TGTGCCAGCAGTGAAGGACCTCTCTCTGGAAACACCATATATTTT
TRBD1	TRBJ1-1	TRBV11-2	.	CASRSHRGRTEAFF	TGTGCCAGCAGGTCCCACAGGGGTAGGACTGAAGCTTTCTTT
TRBD2	TRBJ2-7	TRBV2	.	CASSTGTSGSSYEQYF	TGTGCCAGCAGTACCGGGACTAGCGGGAGCTCCTACGAGCAGTACTTC
.	TRBJ1-4	TRBV5-1	.	CASSLGPSTNEKLFF	TGCGCCAGCAGCCTGGGACCGTCAACTAATGAAAAACTGTTTTTT
.	TRBJ2-3	TRBV28	.	CATSRALAPPEEDTQYF	TGTGCCACCTCACGGGCCTTAGCGCCCCCAGAAGAAGATACGCAGTATTTT
.	TRBJ2-7	TRBV3-1/TRBV3-2	.	CASSSHGRASYEQYF	TGTGCCAGCAGCAGCCACGGCAGAGCCTCCTACGAGCAGTACTTC
.	TRBJ1-1	TRBV19	.	CASSIVGRNTEAFF	TGTGCCAGTAGTATTGTGGGGCGGAACACTGAAGCTTTCTTT
.	TRBJ1-1	TRBV18	.	CASSQGEVTEAFF	TGTGCCAGCTCACAGGGGGAAGTCACTGAAGCTTTCTTT
.	TRBJ1-1	TRBV14	.	CASSHQGYTEAFF	TGTGCCAGCAGCCACCAGGGATACACTGAAGCTTTCTTT
.	TRBJ2-7	TRBV5-8	.	CASSWDIGRGEQYF	TGTGCCAGCAGTTGGGACATCGGCCGGGGGGAGCAGTACTTC
.	TRBJ1-1	TRBV27	.	CASSTRAGNTEAFF	TGTGCCAGCAGTACACGGGCGGGCAACACTGAAGCTTTCTTT
.	TRBJ1-6	TRBV12-3/TRBV12-4	.	CASRGKYNSPLHF	TGTGCCAGCAGGGGAAAGTATAATTCACCCCTCCACTTT
.	TRBJ2-7	TRBV28	.	CASRRDQGFSYEQYF	TGTGCCAGCAGACGTGATCAGGGGTTCTCCTACGAGCAGTACTTC
.	TRBJ1-4	TRBV10-2	.	CASSEGGTEKLFF	TGCGCCAGCAGTGAAGGAGGGACAGAAAAACTGTTTTTT
TRBD1	TRBJ2-7	TRBV18	.	CASSPGTGASYEQYF	TGTGCCAGCTCACCGGGGACAGGGGCTTCCTACGAGCAGTACTTC
TRBD2	TRBJ2-7	TRBV7-2	.	CASSTQPAGAYEQYF	TGTGCCAGCAGCACACAACCAGCGGGGGCGTACGAGCAGTACTTC
.	TRBJ1-3	TRBV6-1	once	CASSEASSGNTIYF	TGTGCCAGCAGTGAAGCTTCCTCTGGAAACACCATATATTTT
.	TRBJ2-7	TRBV24-1	.	CATSDGRDPTYEQYF	TGTGCCACCAGTGATGGTAGGGACCCAACCTACGAGCAGTACTTC
.	TRBJ2-7	TRBV5-1	.	CASSLSQGPYEQYF	TGCGCCAGCAGCTTGAGCCAGGGCCCCTACGAGCAGTACTTC
.	TRBJ1-2	TRBV9	.	CASSVSGNYGYTF	TGTGCCAGCAGCGTATCAGGGAACTATGGCTACACCTTC
.	TRBJ2-2	TRBV3-1/TRBV3-2	.	CASSQTGLTGELFF	TGTGCCAGCAGCCAAACAGGGCTTACCGGGGAGCTGTTTTTT
.	TRBJ2-7	TRBV15	.	CATSSEGRSYEQYF	TGTGCCACCAGCAGTGAGGGACGGAGCTACGAGCAGTACTTC
.	TRBJ1-1	TRBV12-3/TRBV12-4	.	CASSWQANTEAFF	TGTGCCAGCAGCTGGCAGGCGAACACTGAAGCTTTCTTT
.	TRBJ1-2	TRBV6-5	.	CATKGGPGYTF	TGTGCCACCAAAGGGGGGCCGGGCTACACCTTC
.	TRBJ2-1	TRBV21-1	few	CASSRHLLGEQFF	TGTGCCAGCAGCAGACACCTTCTAGGTGAGCAGTTCTTC
.	TRBJ2-7	TRBV5-8	.	CASSRGTSSYEQYF	TGTGCCAGCAGTCGAGGCACAAGCTCCTACGAGCAGTACTTC
.	TRBJ1-5	TRBV27	few	CASSLSWEGNQPQHF	TGTGCCAGCAGTTTAAGCTGGGAAGGCAATCAGCCCCAGCATTTT
.	TRBJ1-2	TRBV19	.	CASMVSYGYTF	TGTGCCAGTATGGTTTCCTATGGCTACACCTTC
TRBD1	TRBJ1-6	TRBV11-2	.	CASRTGNYNSPLHF	TGTGCCAGCCGGACAGGGAACTATAATTCACCCCTCCACTTT
TRBD2	TRBJ2-3	TRBV5-5	.	CASSMGPLAGVWDTQYF	TGTGCCAGCAGCATGGGCCCACTAGCGGGGGTCTGGGATACGCAGTATTTT
.	TRBJ2-7	TRBV27	medium-sized	CASSKMDSSYEQYF	TGTGCCAGCAGTAAAATGGACAGTTCCTACGAGCAGTACTTC
.	TRBJ2-7	TRBV5-1	few	CASSLAPPGGVGSYEQYF	TGCGCCAGCAGCTTAGCACCCCCGGGGGGCGTAGGCTCCTACGAGCAGTACTTC
.	TRBJ1-1	TRBV14	.	CASSQRPGTEAFF	TGTGCCAGCAGCCAACGGCCGGGCACTGAAGCTTTCTTT
TRBD2	TRBJ2-1	TRBV5-1	.	CASSFSSGGKLSYNEQFF	TGCGCCAGCAGCTTCTCTAGCGGGGGGAAACTCTCCTACAATGAGCAGTTCTTC
.	TRBJ1-1	TRBV28	.	CASSLKVSRDTEAFF	TGTGCCAGCAGTTTAAAGGTCTCAAGGGACACTGAAGCTTTCTTT
TRBD2	TRBJ2-1	TRBV7-2	.	CASSLVSGLADNEQFF	TGTGCCAGCAGCTTAGTTTCGGGACTAGCGGATAATGAGCAGTTCTTC
TRBD2	TRBJ2-5	TRBV7-2	.	CASSLGVAGVGETQYF	TGTGCCAGCAGCTTAGGTGTAGCGGGAGTGGGGGAGACCCAGTACTTC
TRBD1	TRBJ1-5	TRBV28	.	CASSLLQGNSQPQHF	TGTGCCAGCAGTCTATTACAGGGGAATTCTCAGCCCCAGCATTTT